These 9 T cell receptor beta chains share one sample of origin, sequenced in a study of shared clonotypes between healthy human individuals. The table came from immunoSEQ multiplex PCR; TCRdb's copy has only in-frame clones and leaves some out. The repertoire holds fewer than 600,000 clones, with 79% as singletons. Sequencing input: PBMCs. Source of these receptors: a woman aged 35 to 49 in good health. Some clones in this sample may be carry-over from other donors' samples.

The rearrangement links TRBV7-3 to TRBJ2-1, with 8 positions matching TRBD2. Trimming took 5 bases from V and 4 from J; bases not matched to a gene: 7. Per germline, CDR1 SGHTA and CDR2 FQGTGA. CDR3 length: 15 residues. CDR3 DNA sequence: TGTGCCAGCAGCCCTAGACTAGCGCTTTACAATGAGCAGTTCTTC. Translation gives CASSPRLALYNEQFF.

The gene calls are TRBV5-6 and TRBJ2-3; maybe TRBD1 (5 bases). The CDR3 length is 18 residues. The V and J ends lost 0 bases and 4 bases respectively, with 21 bases between them. Germline V CDR1 and CDR2: SGHDT, YYEEEE. The CDR3 loop is CASSLEALWGRASDTQYF. The CDR3 DNA follows: TGTGCCAGCAGCTTGGAGGCTTTGTGGGGCCGCGCATCAGATACGCAGTATTTT.

About this clone itself: Other DNA sequences from this sample encode an identical CDR3 as well. This chain links TRBV9 with TRBJ2-3; TRBD2 aligns across 10 bases. Trimming cost V 2 bases and J 1 base; bases outside gene matches: 1. Germline V CDR1 and CDR2: SGDLS, YYNGEE. CDR3 length: 15 residues. CDR3 nucleotides: TGTGCCAGCAGCGTCCTAGCGGGGGGCACAGATACGCAGTATTTT. It is translated as CASSVLAGGTDTQYF.

The gene calls are TRBV10-2 and TRBJ2-3; 10 bases line up with TRBD2. Germline CDR1 is WSHSY and CDR2 is SAAADI. This CDR3 is 16 amino acids long. J lost 6 bases, V lost 4 bases, and 10 bases had no gene match. CDR3 amino acids: CASSGQLAGLSDTQYF. For the CDR3, the DNA is TGCGCCAGCAGTGGGCAACTAGCGGGATTATCCGATACGCAGTATTTT.

This chain joins TRBV13 and TRBJ1-1; D gene uncertain. V was cut by 1 base and J by 0 bases, with 6 bases left in between. There are 14 residues in the CDR3. Germline V gene sequence: CDR1 PRHDT, CDR2 FYEKMQ (reference sequence). The CDR3 DNA reads as TGTGCCAGCAGCTTAGCCCGATTGAACACTGAAGCTTTCTTT. It codes for CASSLARLNTEAFF.

V and J are TRBV15 and TRBJ1-2; D not certain. Germline values: CDR1 LNHNV, CDR2 YYDKDF (reference sequence). The CDR3 is 15 residues long. Trimming stripped 1 base from V and 6 bases from J, with 15 bases between. The CDR3 bases are TGTGCCACCAGCAGAGGTAGGACGGATATTGATGGCTACACCTTC. This gives the protein CATSRGRTDIDGYTF.

The chain couples TRBV6-6 to TRBJ1-1; D remains unclear. This CDR3 has 13 residues. Per germline, CDR1 MNHNY and CDR2 SVGAGI (reference sequence). V lost 6 bases and J 2 bases, leaving 10 bases between the germline ends. The CDR3 sequence is CASSATENTEAFF. The CDR3 coding sequence is TGTGCCAGCAGCGCCACAGAAAACACTGAAGCTTTCTTT.

In this sample, this clone turned up once. V gene TRBV4-1 combines with J gene TRBJ1-2, with D unresolved. The CDR3 has 15 residues. V lost 3 bases to trimming and J lost 4 bases, with 15 bases between them. Germline assignment: CDR1 MGHRA and CDR2 YSYEKL. The CDR3 nucleotides read TGCGCCAGCAGCCACCATATGCGGGTAATCTATGGCTACACCTTC. Its translation: CASSHHMRVIYGYTF.

The chain is built from TRBV7-2 and TRBJ1-2, with TRBD1 matching over 8 bases. CDR3 length: 14 residues. V was clipped by 5 bases and J by 8 bases; unmatched bases: 10. CDR1 and CDR2 (germline): SGHTA, FQGNSA. The DNA of the CDR3 is TGTGCCAGCAGCCCAAACAGGGGGAGCGGAGGCTACACCTTC. It encodes CASSPNRGSGGYTF. The variable domain in full, with the rest retrieved from reference TRBV7-2 and TRBJ1-2, is GAGVSQSPSNKVTEKGKDVELRCDPISGHTALYWYRQSLGQGLEFLIYFQGNSAPDKSGLPSDRFSAERTGGSVSTLTIQRTQQEDSAVYLCASSPNRGSGGYTFGSGTRLTVV.